Listed here is a single T cell receptor (beta chain). The target antigen is unknown. Measured with immunoSEQ multiplex PCR; TCRdb has only the in-frame clones, and not every one. The sample lists about 420,000 clones, approximately 88% occurring once. The treatment was: some 20 received Ad26.COV2.S at low or high dose, single or two shots; roughly 5 received placebo; per-sample allocation not given. Specimen acquisition occurred on day 63 following the initial vaccine or placebo injection. The record originates from a study of Ad26.COV2.S vaccination and SARS-CoV-2 variants. Study background: Intramuscular Ad26.COV2.S doses were given once or twice, 56 days apart. Study-wide results and limits: People who got the vaccine had more spike-specific TCR breadth than people who got placebo.

CDR1 is MNHEY, CDR2 SVGEGT, per germline. The CDR3 runs to 14 residues. V was cut by 2 bases and J by 4 bases, with 11 bases left in between. This receptor was taken from a person aged 18-65 years who received the Ad26.COV2.S COVID-19 vaccine or a placebo. The specimen comprised peripheral blood, sampled in a trial of Ad26.COV2.S vaccine versus placebo. The chain links TRBV6-2 or TRBV6-3 to TRBJ2-5; D unresolved. CDR3 residues: CASSYVNPGETQYF. In DNA form, the CDR3 reads TGTGCCAGCAGTTACGTGAACCCCGGAGAGACCCAGTACTTC.